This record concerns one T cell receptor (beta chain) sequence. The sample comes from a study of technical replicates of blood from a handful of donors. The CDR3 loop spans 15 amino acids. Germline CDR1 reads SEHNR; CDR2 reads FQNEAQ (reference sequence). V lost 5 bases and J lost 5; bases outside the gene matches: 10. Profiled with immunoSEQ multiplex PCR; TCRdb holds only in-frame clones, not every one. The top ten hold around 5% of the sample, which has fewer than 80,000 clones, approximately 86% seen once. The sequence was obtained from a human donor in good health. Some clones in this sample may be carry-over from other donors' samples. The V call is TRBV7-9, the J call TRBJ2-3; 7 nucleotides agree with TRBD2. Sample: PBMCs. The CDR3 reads CASSPAGPRGDTQYF. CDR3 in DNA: TGTGCCAGCAGCCCAGCGGGACCGCGGGGAGATACGCAGTATTTT.